The 32 T cell receptor beta chains in this list originate from one sample, sequenced in a study of PD-1 blockade in classical Hodgkin lymphoma. Time point given: newly diagnosed, previously untreated cHL patient sample. Magnetic depletion of unwanted cells isolated CD4+ T cells from thawed PBMCs. The method was immunoSEQ multiplex PCR; TCRdb's version includes in-frame clones alone and lacks a portion of them. In the table there are roughly 31,000 clones, around 92% of which are singletons. The specimen sequenced was CD4+ T cells from blood. The receptors were sampled from a human donor with classical Hodgkin lymphoma.

The rearrangement links TRBV28 to TRBJ1-5; 8 nucleotides line up with TRBD1. The CDR3 consists of 17 residues. Germline V lookup: CDR1 MDHEN, CDR2 SYDVKM. V shed 5 bases, J shed 0 bases, and the junction held 9 bases outside the gene matches. The CDR3 region is CASSLSGTGYSNQPQHF. For the CDR3, the DNA is TGTGCCAGCAGTCTTTCCGGGACAGGATATAGCAATCAGCCCCAGCATTTT.

The chain uses TRBV18 and TRBJ2-7; a weak D match, TRBD2 (5 bases). The CDR3 extends over 15 amino acids. V was pared by 6 bases and J by 7 bases, with 22 bases between. The germline CDR1 and CDR2 sequences are KGHSH and LQKENI. CDR3 in DNA: TGTGCCAGCTCCCCCGCCGCTAGCCGACAAGGAGAGCAGTACTTC. Its translation: CASSPAASRQGEQYF.

V usage is TRBV5-1 and J usage is TRBJ2-1; TRBD1 might be the D (6 bases). The CDR3 spans 14 residues. Trimming took 4 bases from V and 3 from J, leaving 11 bases between them. The germline gives CDR1 SGHRS, CDR2 YFSETQ. CDR3 protein: CASSETGDYNEQFF. The CDR3 bases are TGCGCCAGCAGCGAGACAGGCGACTACAATGAGCAGTTCTTC.

The CDR3 loop is CASSSDSNQPQHF. The CDR3 DNA sequence: TGTGCCAGCAGCTCCGACAGTAATCAGCCCCAGCATTTT. The rearrangement uses TRBV7-2 and TRBJ1-5; tentatively, D is TRBD1 (5 bases). The CDR3 totals 13 residues. Germline CDR1 and CDR2: SGHTA and FQGNSA. Trimming left V 4 bases short and J 4 bases short, with 8 bases between. Drawing the rest from reference TRBV7-2 and TRBJ1-5, the complete variable domain is GAGVSQSPSNKVTEKGKDVELRCDPISGHTALYWYRQSLGQGLEFLIYFQGNSAPDKSGLPSDRFSAERTGGSVSTLTIQRTQQEDSAVYLCASSSDSNQPQHFGDGTRLSIL.

The chain has TRBV4-1 and TRBJ2-7; D is ambiguous. Trimming cost V 4 bases and J 2 bases, with 9 bases left between them. This CDR3 region has 13 residues. Germline values: CDR1 MGHRA, CDR2 YSYEKL. CDR3 loop: CASSRPGAYEQYF. In nucleotides, the CDR3 is TGCGCCAGCAGCCGGCCTGGGGCCTACGAGCAGTACTTC.

This clone appeared a single time. The chain employs TRBV5-1 and TRBJ2-5; the D is unclear. The CDR3 totals 12 residues. Trimming left V 5 bases short and J 4 bases short, with 9 bases between. Germline assignment: CDR1 SGHRS and CDR2 YFSETQ. The CDR3 loop is CASRVSAETQYF. DNA for the CDR3: TGCGCCAGCAGGGTTAGTGCAGAGACCCAGTACTTC.

The chain combines TRBV5-1 with TRBJ2-7, with TRBD1 identical over 8 bases. Germline V lookup: CDR1 SGHRS, CDR2 YFSETQ. Unmatched junction bases numbered 6, after V lost 4 bases and J lost 3 bases. The CDR3 is 14 amino acids. DNA for the CDR3: TGCGCCAGCAGCGCCGGGGACAGGAACTACGAGCAGTACTTC. Protein sequence: CASSAGDRNYEQYF.

This chain links TRBV5-1 with TRBJ2-7; tentative D call: TRBD1 (5 bases). Germline assignment: CDR1 SGHRS and CDR2 YFSETQ. This CDR3 spans 16 amino acids. Trimming took 3 bases from V and 2 from J, leaving 18 bases between them. CDR3 sequence (DNA): TGCGCCAGCAGCTCACTCCCGCCGGACACAACCTACGAGCAGTACTTC. This sequence encodes CASSSLPPDTTYEQYF.

This chain connects TRBV4-3 to TRBJ1-4; a possible D gene is TRBD1 (6 bases). Germline lookup yields CDR1 LGHNA and CDR2 YSLEER. This CDR3 comprises 15 residues. The V end lost 0 bases, the J end lost 9 bases, and 14 bases lay between the germline ends. CDR3 protein: CASSQEGAGGQKLFF. CDR3 coding DNA: TGCGCCAGCAGCCAAGAGGGGGCGGGGGGGCAAAAACTGTTTTTT.

A word on this clone: Additional DNA sequences in this sample encode the identical CDR3. V and J are TRBV5-1 and TRBJ1-1; D not resolved. Germline assignment: CDR1 SGHRS and CDR2 YFSETQ. V was cut by 2 bases and J by 2 bases, with 10 bases left in between. The CDR3 consists of 14 residues. For the CDR3, the DNA is TGCGCCAGCAGCTTATGGACGGGAAACACTGAAGCTTTCTTT. This sequence encodes CASSLWTGNTEAFF.

This clone has a handful of counts. The chain has TRBV9 and TRBJ2-7; 9 bases are shared with TRBD1. Germline-derived CDR1 and CDR2 are SGDLS and YYNGEE. J lost 4 bases, V lost 0 bases, and 2 bases had no gene match. The CDR3 runs to 14 residues. In nucleotides, the CDR3 is TGTGCCAGCAGCGTAGGTGACAGGGGGTACGAGCAGTACTTC. Amino acid sequence: CASSVGDRGYEQYF. Looking up the rest from reference TRBV9 and TRBJ2-7 gives the full variable domain: DSGVTQTPKHLITATGQRVTLRCSPRSGDLSVYWYQQSLDQGLQFLIQYYNGEERAKGNILERFSAQQFPDLHSELNLSSLELGDSALYFCASSVGDRGYEQYFGPGTRLTVT.

The chain combines TRBV5-1 with TRBJ2-3; D ambiguous. With 7 bases removed from V and 0 bases from J, the gap between germline ends came to 15 bases. CDR1 and CDR2 from the germline V gene are SGHRS and YFSETQ. The CDR3 covers 15 residues. Here the CDR3 reads CASRGGTASTDTQYF. The CDR3 bases are TGCGCCAGCCGTGGCGGAACCGCTAGCACAGATACGCAGTATTTT.

This clone has only a few counts. The chain is built from TRBV28 and TRBJ2-3, with 10 bases lining up with TRBD2. V was pared by 2 bases and J by 5 bases, with 4 bases of the junction left unmatched. The CDR3 is 15 residues long. Looked up from germline, CDR1 is MDHEN and CDR2 is SYDVKM. The CDR3 sequence is CASSLLAGDVDTQYF. CDR3 nucleotides: TGTGCCAGCAGTTTACTAGCGGGGGACGTAGATACGCAGTATTTT.

CDR3 DNA sequence: TGTGCCAGTACCCCCGGGACAGGGAAGGCCGGGGAGCTGTTTTTT. Its protein product is CASTPGTGKAGELFF. The chain uses TRBV19 and TRBJ2-2; 9 bases agree with TRBD1. CDR3 length: 15 amino acids. The V gene end was trimmed by 7 bases and the J gene end by 6 bases; junction bases not matched to a gene: 9. Per the germline V gene, CDR1 is LNHDA and CDR2 is SQIVND (reference sequence).

The chain carries TRBV5-1 and TRBJ2-5, with 9 bases identical to TRBD2. J was trimmed by 5 bases and V by 3 bases; bases with no gene match: 8. Germline CDR1 SGHRS, CDR2 YFSETQ. The CDR3 has 15 amino acids. CDR3 DNA sequence: TGCGCCAGCAGCTCCTCAGGGACTAGCCAGGAGACCCAGTACTTC. Translated, it gives CASSSSGTSQETQYF.

V usage is TRBV5-1 and J usage is TRBJ1-3; weak D call: TRBD1 (5 bases). Germline CDR1 and CDR2: SGHRS and YFSETQ. The CDR3 runs to 16 residues. V was shortened by 0 bases and J by 0 bases, with 10 bases between the two germline ends. The CDR3 is CASSLDAGSSGNTIYF. CDR3 DNA: TGCGCCAGCAGCTTGGATGCAGGGAGCTCTGGAAACACCATATATTTT.

V is TRBV5-4 and J is TRBJ1-1; 10 bases match TRBD1. With 4 bases clipped from V and 3 bases from J, the junction kept 6 bases outside the gene matches. CDR1 SGHNT and CDR2 YYREEE come from the germline V gene (reference sequence). The CDR3 extends over 15 amino acids. This chain's CDR3 is CASSADRGRYTEAFF. DNA for the CDR3: TGTGCCAGCAGCGCCGACAGGGGGCGTTACACTGAAGCTTTCTTT.

This chain uses TRBV30 with TRBJ1-6; D not resolved. V was cut by 4 bases and J by 3 bases, with 10 bases left in between. The germline V gene encodes CDR1 GTSNPN and CDR2 SVGIG (reference sequence). CDR3 length: 14 residues. DNA of the CDR3: TGTGCCTGGATATCGGGCAGCTATAATTCACCCCTCCACTTT. This sequence encodes CAWISGSYNSPLHF.

For this clone: Germline is not matched at one junction end, which may reflect a read error. This rearrangement joins TRBV2 to TRBJ2-7; D gene uncertain. Germline CDR1 and CDR2: SNHLY and FYNNEI. This CDR3 spans 11 amino acids. This chain's CDR3 is CASSEVIFLDF. The DNA for the CDR3 is TGTGCCAGCAGTGAAGTCATTTTTCTGGACTTC.

The genes are TRBV25-1 and TRBJ2-3; TRBD2 matches 8 bases. V was pared by 7 bases and J by 8 bases, with 11 bases of the junction left unmatched. The CDR3 is 14 amino acids. Germline V gene lookup returns CDR1 MGHDK and CDR2 SYGVNS. This CDR3 is CASTESGGAGTQYF. CDR3 DNA: TGTGCCAGCACCGAATCCGGGGGGGCGGGTACGCAGTATTTT.

This chain joins TRBV7-2 and TRBJ2-1; D uncertain. The V end lost 5 bases, the J end lost 9 bases, and 11 bases lay between the germline ends. The germline CDR1 and CDR2 sequences are SGHTA and FQGNSA. The CDR3 runs 12 residues. CDR3 in amino acids: CASSPGIIEQFF. The CDR3 DNA is TGTGCCAGCAGCCCCGGAATCATTGAGCAGTTCTTC. Full variable domain (rest looked up from reference TRBV7-2 and TRBJ2-1): GAGVSQSPSNKVTEKGKDVELRCDPISGHTALYWYRQSLGQGLEFLIYFQGNSAPDKSGLPSDRFSAERTGGSVSTLTIQRTQQEDSAVYLCASSPGIIEQFFGPGTRLTVL.

The CDR3, as DNA: TGTGCCAGCAGTGCCCAGGGATTTTTCAATCAGCCCCAGCATTTT. It translates to CASSAQGFFNQPQHF. The rearrangement links TRBV28 to TRBJ1-5, with a possible D match to TRBD1 (5 bases). The CDR3 is 15 amino acids. V lost 5 bases, J lost 3 bases, and 14 bases lay in between. CDR1 and CDR2 (germline): MDHEN, SYDVKM.

This clone showed up just a few times. This chain joins TRBV11-1 and TRBJ2-7; possibly TRBD2 for D (5 bases). CDR1 is SGHAT, CDR2 FQDESV, per germline (reference sequence). Deletions cut 1 base from V and 0 bases from J, with 7 bases between. The CDR3 runs to 14 residues. The CDR3 region is CASSLERISYEQYF. In DNA, the CDR3 is TGTGCCAGCAGCTTAGAGCGGATCTCCTACGAGCAGTACTTC. The variable domain in full, with the rest retrieved from reference TRBV11-1 and TRBJ2-7, is EAEVAQSPRYKITEKSQAVAFWCDPISGHATLYWYRQILGQGPELLVQFQDESVVDDSQLPKDRFSAERLKGVDSTLKIQPAELGDSAMYLCASSLERISYEQYFGPGTRLTVT.

The chain recombines TRBV7-9 with TRBJ2-1, with TRBD2 matching 8 bases. Unmatched junction bases numbered 10, after V lost 3 bases and J lost 6 bases. Germline V gene sequence: CDR1 SEHNR, CDR2 FQNEAQ (reference sequence). The CDR3 totals 16 residues. The CDR3 region has the DNA TGTGCCAGCAGCTTTGGGGGAGCGGGAGCCCTCAATGAGCAGTTCTTC. Protein product: CASSFGGAGALNEQFF.

The chain recombines TRBV4-3 with TRBJ2-1; D is unresolved. Per germline, CDR1 LGHNA and CDR2 YSLEER. The CDR3 is 15 residues long. V was shortened by 0 bases and J by 2 bases, with 8 bases between the two germline ends. CDR3 in amino acids: CASSQEKGTYNEQFF. The CDR3, as DNA: TGCGCCAGCAGCCAAGAGAAGGGAACCTACAATGAGCAGTTCTTC.

V and J are TRBV28 and TRBJ2-1; 11 bases match TRBD2. Germline V lookup: CDR1 MDHEN, CDR2 SYDVKM. The V gene end was trimmed by 4 bases and the J gene end by 1 base; junction bases not matched to a gene: 12. This CDR3 spans 19 amino acids. DNA of the CDR3: TGTGCCAGCAGTTCTGCGGGACTAGCGGCCAGGACGTCCTACAATGAGCAGTTCTTC. Protein sequence: CASSSAGLAARTSYNEQFF. Combining the CDR3 with reference TRBV28 and TRBJ2-1 gives the whole variable domain DVKVTQSSRYLVKRTGEKVFLECVQDMDHENMFWYRQDPGLGLRLIYFSYDVKMKEKGDIPEGYSVSREKKERFSLILESASTNQTSMYLCASSSAGLAARTSYNEQFFGPGTRLTVL.

This sequence joins TRBV10-2 and TRBJ2-3; possible D gene TRBD2, 6 bases. CDR3 length: 13 amino acids. The germline gives CDR1 WSHSY, CDR2 SAAADI. The germline V and J ends were trimmed by 6 bases and 1 base, with 8 bases remaining between them. CDR3 bases: TGCGCCAGCAGGGCTAGCGGCACAGATACGCAGTATTTT. Encoded protein: CASRASGTDTQYF.

V gene TRBV20-1 combines with J gene TRBJ2-5; the D is unclear. The CDR3 spans 11 residues. Trimming shortened V by 6 bases and J by 0 bases, and 5 bases separated the two germline ends. Germline values: CDR1 DFQATT, CDR2 SNEGSKA (reference sequence). The CDR3 sequence is CSAQHQETQYF. CDR3 DNA: TGCAGTGCACAGCACCAAGAGACCCAGTACTTC.

The chain couples TRBV6-9 to TRBJ2-3; 7 bases match TRBD1. J was trimmed by 2 bases and V by 2 bases; bases with no gene match: 1. The V gene's germline CDR1 is MNHGY and CDR2 SVAAGI. The CDR3 is 14 residues long. The DNA of the CDR3 is TGTGCCAGCAGTTATGAGGGGGCCACAGATACGCAGTATTTT. It is translated as CASSYEGATDTQYF.

The rearrangement joins TRBV7-8 to TRBJ2-5; D is unresolved. This CDR3 contains 11 residues. V was shortened by 8 bases and J by 7 bases, with 11 bases between the two germline ends. Looked up from germline, CDR1 is SGHVS and CDR2 is FQNEAQ. The CDR3 sequence is CASGQMGTQYF. DNA of the CDR3: TGTGCCAGCGGTCAAATGGGGACCCAGTACTTC.

The V gene is TRBV5-1, the J gene TRBJ2-2; D possibly corresponds to TRBD2 (5 bases). Trimming left V 4 bases short and J 0 bases short, with 10 bases between. The CDR3 runs to 15 residues. CDR1 and CDR2 from the germline V gene are SGHRS and YFSETQ. The CDR3 is CASSPRETNTGELFF. CDR3 in DNA: TGCGCCAGCAGCCCCCGGGAAACGAACACCGGGGAGCTGTTTTTT.

This chain joins TRBV14 and TRBJ1-1; 8 bases match TRBD1. In germline, CDR1 is SGHDN, CDR2 FVKESK. V gave up 3 bases and J gave up 1 base; unmatched junction bases: 4. This CDR3 is built from 15 residues. The CDR3 nucleotides are TGTGCCAGCAGCCACAGACAGGGGAAGAACACTGAAGCTTTCTTT. Translating it yields CASSHRQGKNTEAFF.